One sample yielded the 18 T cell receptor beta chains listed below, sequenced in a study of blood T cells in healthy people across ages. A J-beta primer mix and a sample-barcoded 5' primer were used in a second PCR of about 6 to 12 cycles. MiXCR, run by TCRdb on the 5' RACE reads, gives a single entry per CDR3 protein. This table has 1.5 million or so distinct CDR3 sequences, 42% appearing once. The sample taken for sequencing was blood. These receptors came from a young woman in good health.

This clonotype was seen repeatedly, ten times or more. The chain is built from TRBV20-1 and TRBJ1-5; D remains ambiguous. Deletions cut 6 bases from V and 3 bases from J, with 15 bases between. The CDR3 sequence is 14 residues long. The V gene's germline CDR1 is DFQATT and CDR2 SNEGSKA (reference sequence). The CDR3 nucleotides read TGCAGTGCCTACAAAGGCGGGGTCAATCAGCCCCAGCATTTT. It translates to CSAYKGGVNQPQHF.

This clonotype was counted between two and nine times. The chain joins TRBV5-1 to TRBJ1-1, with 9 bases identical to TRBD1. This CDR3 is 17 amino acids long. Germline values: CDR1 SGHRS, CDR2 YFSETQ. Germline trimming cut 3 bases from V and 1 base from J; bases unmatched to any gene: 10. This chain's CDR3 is CASSSYGWDRENTEAFF. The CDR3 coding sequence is TGCGCCAGCAGCTCCTACGGTTGGGACAGGGAGAACACTGAAGCTTTCTTT.

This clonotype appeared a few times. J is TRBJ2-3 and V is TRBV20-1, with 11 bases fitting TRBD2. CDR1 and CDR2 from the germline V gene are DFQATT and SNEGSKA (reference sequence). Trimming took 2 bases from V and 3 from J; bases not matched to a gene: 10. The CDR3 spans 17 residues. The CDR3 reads CSARITGTSGPTDTQYF. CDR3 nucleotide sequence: TGCAGTGCTAGAATTACCGGGACTAGCGGCCCTACAGATACGCAGTATTTT.

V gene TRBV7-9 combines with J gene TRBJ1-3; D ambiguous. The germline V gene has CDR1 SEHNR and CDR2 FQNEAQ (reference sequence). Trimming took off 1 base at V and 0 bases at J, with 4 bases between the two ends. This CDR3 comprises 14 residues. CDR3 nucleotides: TGTGCCAGCAGCTTAGTCCTCTCTGGAAACACCATATATTTT. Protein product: CASSLVLSGNTIYF. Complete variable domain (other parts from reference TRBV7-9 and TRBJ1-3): DTGVSQNPRHKITKRGQNVTFRCDPISEHNRLYWYRQTLGQGPEFLTYFQNEAQLEKSRLLSDRFSAERPKGSFSTLEIQRTEQGDSAMYLCASSLVLSGNTIYFGEGSWLTVV.

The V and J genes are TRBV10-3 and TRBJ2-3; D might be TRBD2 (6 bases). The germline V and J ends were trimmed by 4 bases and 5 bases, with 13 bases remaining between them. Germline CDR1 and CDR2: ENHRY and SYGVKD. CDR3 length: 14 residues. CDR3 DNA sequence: TGTGCCATCAGTGGACTAGTTCAGGGAGATACGCAGTATTTT. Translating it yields CAISGLVQGDTQYF.

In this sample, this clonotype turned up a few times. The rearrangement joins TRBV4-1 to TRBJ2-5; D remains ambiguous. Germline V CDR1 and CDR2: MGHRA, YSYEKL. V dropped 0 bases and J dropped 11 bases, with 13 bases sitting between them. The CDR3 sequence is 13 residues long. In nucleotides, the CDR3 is TGCGCCAGCAGCCAAGAGGAAGGGTCTGCGCAGTACTTC. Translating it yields CASSQEEGSAQYF.

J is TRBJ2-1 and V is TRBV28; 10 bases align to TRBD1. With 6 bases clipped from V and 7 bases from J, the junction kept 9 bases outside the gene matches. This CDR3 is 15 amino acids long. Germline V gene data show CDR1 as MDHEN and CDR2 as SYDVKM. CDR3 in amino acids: CASRGRQGAFNEQFF. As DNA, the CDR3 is TGTGCCAGCAGGGGAAGACAGGGGGCGTTTAATGAGCAGTTCTTC.

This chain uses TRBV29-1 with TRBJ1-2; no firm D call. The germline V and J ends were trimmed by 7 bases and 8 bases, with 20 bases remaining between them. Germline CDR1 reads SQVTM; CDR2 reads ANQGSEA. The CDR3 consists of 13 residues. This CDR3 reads CSAGGFSSGGYTF. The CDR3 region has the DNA TGCAGCGCTGGAGGTTTCTCATCGGGAGGCTACACCTTC.

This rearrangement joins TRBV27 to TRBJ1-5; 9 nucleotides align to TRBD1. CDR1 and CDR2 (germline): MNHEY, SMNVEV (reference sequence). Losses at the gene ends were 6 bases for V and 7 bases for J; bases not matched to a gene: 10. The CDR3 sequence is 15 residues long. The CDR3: CASRKSTGGEQPQHF. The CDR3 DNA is TGTGCCAGCAGAAAATCGACAGGGGGGGAGCAGCCCCAGCATTTT.

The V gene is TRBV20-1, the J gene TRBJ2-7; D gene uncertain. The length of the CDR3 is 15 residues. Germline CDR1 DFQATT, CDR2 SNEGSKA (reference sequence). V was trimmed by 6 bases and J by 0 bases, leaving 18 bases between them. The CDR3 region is CSAEPIANPSYEQYF. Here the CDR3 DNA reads TGCAGTGCGGAGCCCATAGCCAACCCCTCCTACGAGCAGTACTTC.

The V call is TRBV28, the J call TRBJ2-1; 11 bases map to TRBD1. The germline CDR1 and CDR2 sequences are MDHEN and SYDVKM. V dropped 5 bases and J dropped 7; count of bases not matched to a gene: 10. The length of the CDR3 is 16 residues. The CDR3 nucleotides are TGTGCCAGCAGTGCTCCCGGGACAGGGGGTCGAAATGAGCAGTTCTTC. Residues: CASSAPGTGGRNEQFF. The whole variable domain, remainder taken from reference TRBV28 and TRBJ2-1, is DVKVTQSSRYLVKRTGEKVFLECVQDMDHENMFWYRQDPGLGLRLIYFSYDVKMKEKGDIPEGYSVSREKKERFSLILESASTNQTSMYLCASSAPGTGGRNEQFFGPGTRLTVL.

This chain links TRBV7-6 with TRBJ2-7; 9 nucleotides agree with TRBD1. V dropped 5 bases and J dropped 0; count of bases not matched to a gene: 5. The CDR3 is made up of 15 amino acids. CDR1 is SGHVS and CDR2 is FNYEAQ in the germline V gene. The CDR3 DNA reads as TGTGCCAGCAGCCCTCGGACAGGGGCCTCCTACGAGCAGTACTTC. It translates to CASSPRTGASYEQYF.

The chain's CDR3 is CASIREQGYEQYF. As DNA, the CDR3 is TGTGCCAGCATCCGAGAACAGGGCTACGAGCAGTACTTC. The chain combines TRBV7-9 with TRBJ2-7; possibly TRBD1 for D (6 bases). CDR3 length equals 13 residues. CDR1 is SEHNR, CDR2 FQNEAQ, per germline (reference sequence). Trimming left V 7 bases short and J 3 bases short, with 13 bases between.

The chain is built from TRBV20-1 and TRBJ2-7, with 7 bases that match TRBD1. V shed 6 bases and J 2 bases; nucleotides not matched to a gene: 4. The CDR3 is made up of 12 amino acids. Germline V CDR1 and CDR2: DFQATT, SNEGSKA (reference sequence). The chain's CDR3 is CSAGDSTYEQYF. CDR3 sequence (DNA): TGCAGTGCGGGGGACAGTACCTACGAGCAGTACTTC.

The chain's CDR3 is CASSPSRALAMNTEAFF. The CDR3 nucleotides read TGCGCCAGCAGCCCCTCCCGGGCGTTGGCCATGAACACTGAAGCTTTCTTT. V usage is TRBV4-1 and J usage is TRBJ1-1; D remains ambiguous. Germline V gene data show CDR1 as MGHRA and CDR2 as YSYEKL. CDR3 size: 17 residues. Trimming removed 4 bases at V and 0 bases at J, with 18 bases between.

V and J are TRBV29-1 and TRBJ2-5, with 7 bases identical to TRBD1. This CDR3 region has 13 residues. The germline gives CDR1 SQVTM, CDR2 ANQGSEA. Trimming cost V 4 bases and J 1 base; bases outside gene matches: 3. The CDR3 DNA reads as TGCAGCGTTGCAGGGGGAACCCAAGAGACCCAGTACTTC. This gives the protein CSVAGGTQETQYF.

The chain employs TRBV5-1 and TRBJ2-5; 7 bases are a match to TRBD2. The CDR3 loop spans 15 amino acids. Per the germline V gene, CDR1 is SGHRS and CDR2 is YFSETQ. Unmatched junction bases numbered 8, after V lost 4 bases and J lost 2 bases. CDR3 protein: CASSPQAGPQETQYF. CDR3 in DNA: TGCGCCAGCAGCCCGCAAGCGGGGCCACAAGAGACCCAGTACTTC.

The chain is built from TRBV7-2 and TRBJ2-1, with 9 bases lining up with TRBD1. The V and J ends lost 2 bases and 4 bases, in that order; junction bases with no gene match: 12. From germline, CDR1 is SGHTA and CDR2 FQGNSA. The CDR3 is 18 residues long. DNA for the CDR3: TGTGCCAGCAGCTTACCTATCTCGGGACAGGGTGGGTACAATGAGCAGTTCTTC. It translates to CASSLPISGQGGYNEQFF.